The next 29 T cell receptor beta chains were all read from a single sample in a study of graft-versus-host responses after intestinal transplantation. Their antigens remain unidentified. Some clones are missing from TCRdb's copy, which holds only in-frame ones; the method was immunoSEQ multiplex PCR. The data contain 80,000 to 100,000 clones, 75% to 90% of them singletons. This specimen was unstimulated CD4+ T cells sorted from spleen or lymph node cells, taken before intestinal transplant. Receptor source: a human donor who received an intestinal transplant.

The CDR3 DNA reads TGTGCCAGCAGCGTAGCGGGGGGCGAGACTGAAGCTTTCTTT. Translated: CASSVAGGETEAFF. The rearrangement links TRBV9 to TRBJ1-1, with D possibly being TRBD1 (6 bases). With 0 bases removed from V and 5 bases from J, the gap between germline ends came to 11 bases. CDR1 SGDLS and CDR2 YYNGEE come from the germline V gene. The CDR3 consists of 14 residues.

This chain links TRBV9 with TRBJ1-4; D remains unclear. The germline V gene encodes CDR1 SGDLS and CDR2 YYNGEE. V shed 3 bases and J shed 0 bases, with 9 bases lying between them. The CDR3 spans 15 residues. The CDR3 reads CASSAGDATNEKLFF. In nucleotides, the CDR3 is TGTGCCAGCAGCGCCGGGGATGCAACTAATGAAAAACTGTTTTTT.

The chain links TRBV5-1 to TRBJ2-2; perhaps TRBD2 as D (6 bases). V dropped 0 bases and J dropped 6 bases, with 15 bases sitting between them. There are 16 residues in the CDR3. Germline V gives CDR1 SGHRS, CDR2 YFSETQ. The CDR3 region is CASSLAGGVGAGELFF. The CDR3 coding sequence is TGCGCCAGCAGCTTGGCTGGAGGGGTTGGGGCCGGGGAGCTGTTTTTT.

This clone has only one observation. This chain uses TRBV2 with TRBJ1-5; D unresolved. The CDR3 runs to 11 residues. Trimming stripped 5 bases from V and 4 bases from J, with 3 bases between. Germline lookup yields CDR1 SNHLY and CDR2 FYNNEI. The CDR3 DNA follows: TGTGCCAGCAGTCGTAATCAGCCCCAGCATTTT. Residues: CASSRNQPQHF.

The chain combines TRBV9 with TRBJ1-3, with no clear D. Trimming cost V 0 bases and J 1 base, with 8 bases left between them. Germline CDR1 and CDR2: SGDLS and YYNGEE. CDR3 length: 15 amino acids. The CDR3 DNA follows: TGTGCCAGCAGCGTAGCACCCGGGTCTGGAAACACCATATATTTT. Protein product: CASSVAPGSGNTIYF. Based on the CDR3 plus reference TRBV9 and TRBJ1-3, the full variable domain is DSGVTQTPKHLITATGQRVTLRCSPRSGDLSVYWYQQSLDQGLQFLIQYYNGEERAKGNILERFSAQQFPDLHSELNLSSLELGDSALYFCASSVAPGSGNTIYFGEGSWLTVV.

The chain has TRBV2 and TRBJ1-4, with 7 bases identical to TRBD1. V was clipped by 7 bases and J by 2 bases; unmatched bases: 13. This CDR3 has 17 amino acids. Germline V gene data show CDR1 as SNHLY and CDR2 as FYNNEI. In DNA form, the CDR3 reads TGTGCCAGCAAGATCCGGGGTCCAGGGGGGACTAATGAAAAACTGTTTTTT. Its protein is CASKIRGPGGTNEKLFF.

The chain couples TRBV7-3 to TRBJ2-5, with 8 bases fitting TRBD2. Trimming at V came to 2 bases and at J to 2 bases, leaving 7 bases not matched to a gene. The CDR3 runs to 16 residues. Germline V CDR1 and CDR2: SGHTA, FQGTGA. The CDR3 loop is CASSLGGGGRQETQYF. For the CDR3, the DNA is TGTGCCAGCAGCTTAGGTGGCGGGGGGAGACAAGAGACCCAGTACTTC.

The CDR3 is CASSTRTGKDTQYF. In nucleotides, the CDR3 is TGTGCCAGTAGTACCCGGACAGGGAAGGATACGCAGTATTTT. The gene calls are TRBV19 and TRBJ2-3, with TRBD1 matching 8 bases. Losses at the gene ends were 4 bases for V and 6 bases for J; bases not matched to a gene: 6. Germline V gene sequence: CDR1 LNHDA, CDR2 SQIVND (reference sequence). The CDR3 is made up of 14 amino acids. The complete variable domain, with remaining parts taken from reference TRBV19 and TRBJ2-3, reads DGGITQSPKYLFRKEGQNVTLSCEQNLNHDAMYWYRQDPGQGLRLIYYSQIVNDFQKGDIAEGYSVSREKKESFPLTVTSAQKNPTAFYLCASSTRTGKDTQYFGPGTRLTVL.

The rearrangement uses TRBV7-9 and TRBJ1-2, with 7 bases aligning to TRBD1. Germline CDR1 and CDR2: SEHNR and FQNEAQ (reference sequence). V lost 5 bases to trimming and J lost 6 bases; unmatched junction nucleotides: 15. The CDR3 loop spans 16 amino acids. CDR3 DNA: TGTGCCAGCAGCCCCCACCCCGGGACAGAACAGAATGGCTACACCTTC. This translates into CASSPHPGTEQNGYTF.

V is TRBV18 and J is TRBJ1-2, with 7 positions matching TRBD1. Germline CDR1 KGHSH, CDR2 LQKENI. There are 16 residues in the CDR3. Unmatched junction bases numbered 9, after V lost 3 bases and J lost 2 bases. CDR3 region: CASSPGQLLANYGYTF. As DNA, the CDR3 is TGTGCCAGCTCACCGGGACAGCTACTAGCCAACTATGGCTACACCTTC.

The chain uses TRBV2 and TRBJ2-1; 15 nucleotides align to TRBD2. Germline assignment: CDR1 SNHLY and CDR2 FYNNEI. V lost 6 bases and J lost 2; bases outside the gene matches: 8. The CDR3 runs 18 residues. The CDR3 DNA sequence: TGTGCCAGCAGCCGTGGGGGACTAGCGGGGGGTACCTACAATGAGCAGTTCTTC. Translating it yields CASSRGGLAGGTYNEQFF.

This clone was seen just once. This sequence joins TRBV7-6 and TRBJ1-5, with 8 bases fitting TRBD1. V dropped 5 bases and J dropped 4; count of bases not matched to a gene: 4. This CDR3 region has 14 residues. CDR1 SGHVS and CDR2 FNYEAQ come from the germline V gene. CDR3 nucleotides: TGTGCCAGCAGCCTTACAGGGGGTAATCAGCCCCAGCATTTT. This encodes CASSLTGGNQPQHF.

The chain combines TRBV6-1 with TRBJ1-3, with D possibly being TRBD1 (5 bases). V gave up 2 bases and J gave up 4 bases, with 15 bases separating them. CDR3 length equals 16 residues. CDR1 is MNHNS and CDR2 is SASEGT in the germline V gene. In DNA, the CDR3 is TGTGCCAGCAGTGAACCCACCGGGACTCCAGGAAACACCATATATTTT. It specifies CASSEPTGTPGNTIYF.

The sample holds a few counts of this clone. The rearrangement links TRBV11-3 to TRBJ1-1; D possibly corresponds to TRBD1 (5 bases). Looked up from germline, CDR1 is SGHNT and CDR2 is YENEEA. V lost 0 bases and J 8 bases, leaving 7 bases between the germline ends. This CDR3 is built from 12 residues. CDR3 sequence reads: CASSLDRGEAFF. CDR3 bases: TGTGCCAGCAGCTTAGATAGGGGAGAAGCTTTCTTT.

The chain has TRBV10-2 and TRBJ2-2; 9 positions match TRBD1. This CDR3 spans 13 amino acids. CDR1 is WSHSY, CDR2 SAAADI, per germline. With 8 bases clipped from V and 7 bases from J, the junction kept 5 bases outside the gene matches. CDR3 DNA: TGCGCCAGCGTGGGACAGGGAATCGGGGAGCTGTTTTTT. Protein sequence: CASVGQGIGELFF.

This chain uses TRBV6-1 with TRBJ1-6; D is unresolved. Trimming took off 0 bases at V and 5 bases at J, with 20 bases between the two ends. This CDR3 comprises 19 residues. The germline gives CDR1 MNHNS, CDR2 SASEGT. CDR3 DNA: TGTGCCAGCAGTGAAGCGCGGGGTGGAGTCCGGCCGGATAATTCACCCCTCCACTTT. Amino acid sequence: CASSEARGGVRPDNSPLHF.

V gene TRBV23-1 combines with J gene TRBJ2-3; D is possibly TRBD2 (6 bases). TRBV23-1 counts as an open reading frame of uncertain function. CDR3 length equals 16 residues. V lost 0 bases, J lost 0 bases, and 10 bases lay in between. The CDR3 protein is CASSQSGGLSTDTQYF. The DNA of the CDR3 is TGCGCCAGCAGTCAATCGGGGGGACTCAGCACAGATACGCAGTATTTT.

The chain uses TRBV5-1 and TRBJ2-3, with TRBD2 identical over 10 bases. The CDR3 has 16 residues. Trimming at V came to 4 bases and at J to 0 bases, leaving 5 bases not matched to a gene. The germline V gene has CDR1 SGHRS and CDR2 YFSETQ. CDR3 DNA: TGCGCCAGCAGCCTTAGCGGGGGGCCTAGCACAGATACGCAGTATTTT. Amino acids: CASSLSGGPSTDTQYF. Looking up the rest from reference TRBV5-1 and TRBJ2-3 gives the full variable domain: KAGVTQTPRYLIKTRGQQVTLSCSPISGHRSVSWYQQTPGQGLQFLFEYFSETQRNKGNFPGRFSGRQFSNSRSEMNVSTLELGDSALYLCASSLSGGPSTDTQYFGPGTRLTVL.

This chain connects TRBV7-3 to TRBJ1-1, with D tentatively TRBD1 (5 bases). Germline CDR1 SGHTA, CDR2 FQGTGA. The V end lost 5 bases, the J end lost 0 bases, and 10 bases lay between the germline ends. This CDR3 spans 14 amino acids. The DNA of the CDR3 is TGTGCCAGCAGCCTCGACAGATTGAACACTGAAGCTTTCTTT. This translates into CASSLDRLNTEAFF.

V is TRBV7-9 and J is TRBJ1-1; tentative D call: TRBD1 (5 bases). The germline V gene has CDR1 SEHNR and CDR2 FQNEAQ (reference sequence). Trimming took 4 bases from V and 3 from J, leaving 6 bases between them. CDR3 length equals 12 residues. The CDR3 coding sequence is TGTGCCAGCAGCTCAGGGTACACTGAAGCTTTCTTT. This gives the protein CASSSGYTEAFF.

The rearrangement links TRBV6-6 to TRBJ1-2; possibly TRBD1 for D (5 bases). This CDR3 has 12 residues. The V and J ends lost 8 bases and 4 bases respectively, with 11 bases between them. The germline V gene encodes CDR1 MNHNY and CDR2 SVGAGI (reference sequence). In DNA form, the CDR3 reads TGTGCCAGCCAGGGAGGCGGCTATGGCTACACCTTC. Protein sequence: CASQGGGYGYTF.

The chain combines TRBV7-8 with TRBJ1-2; 8 bases line up with TRBD1. V lost 1 base, J lost 4 bases, and 5 bases stayed unmatched. The CDR3 runs 15 residues. CDR1 SGHVS and CDR2 FQNEAQ come from the germline V gene. CDR3 in DNA: TGTGCCAGCAGCTTAGATGGACAGGGAACCTATGGCTACACCTTC. Encoded protein: CASSLDGQGTYGYTF.

This chain joins TRBV5-1 and TRBJ2-2, with D perhaps matching TRBD1 (5 bases). CDR3 length: 18 amino acids. Deletions cut 0 bases from V and 2 bases from J, with 17 bases between. Per germline, CDR1 SGHRS and CDR2 YFSETQ. The CDR3 DNA is TGCGCCAGCAGCTTGGCCTTCAGCCGGACAATTAACACCGGGGAGCTGTTTTTT. Residues: CASSLAFSRTINTGELFF.

V gene TRBV11-2 combines with J gene TRBJ2-7; D might be TRBD2 (6 bases). This CDR3 comprises 13 residues. V gave up 5 bases and J gave up 7 bases, with 15 bases separating them. The V gene's germline CDR1 is SGHAT and CDR2 FQNNGV. The CDR3 nucleotides are TGTGCCAGCAGCCCCCGGGACTGGGGAGAGCAGTACTTC. It is translated as CASSPRDWGEQYF.

The chain carries TRBV5-6 and TRBJ1-1; 8 bases fit TRBD1. The germline V gene has CDR1 SGHDT and CDR2 YYEEEE. V dropped 4 bases and J dropped 5; count of bases not matched to a gene: 10. The CDR3 totals 15 residues. The DNA of the CDR3 is TGTGCCAGCAGCCCCCAGGGGGCGCCGAGGACTGAAGCTTTCTTT. It specifies CASSPQGAPRTEAFF.

This chain uses TRBV10-1 with TRBJ2-1; no clear D. Germline loops: CDR1 WNHNN, CDR2 SYGVQD (reference sequence). Trimming left V 2 bases short and J 5 bases short, with 7 bases between. The CDR3 is 13 residues long. This chain's CDR3 is CASSEGSNNEQFF. As DNA, the CDR3 is TGCGCCAGCAGTGAGGGTAGCAACAATGAGCAGTTCTTC.

The gene calls are TRBV9 and TRBJ1-1; perhaps TRBD1 as D (5 bases). This CDR3 is 13 amino acids long. Trimming cost V 2 bases and J 3 bases, with 8 bases left between them. Per the germline V gene, CDR1 is SGDLS and CDR2 is YYNGEE. DNA for the CDR3: TGTGCCAGCAGCGTGGGGCAGGACACTGAAGCTTTCTTT. Its translation: CASSVGQDTEAFF.

The rearrangement uses TRBV7-9 and TRBJ2-3; D not certain. The V and J ends lost 5 bases and 2 bases respectively, with 11 bases between them. Germline CDR1 SEHNR, CDR2 FQNEAQ (reference sequence). This CDR3 contains 14 residues. The CDR3 nucleotides read TGTGCCAGCAGCCCGCGCGCCTACACAGATACGCAGTATTTT. It encodes CASSPRAYTDTQYF. Full variable domain (missing parts from reference TRBV7-9 and TRBJ2-3): DTGVSQNPRHKITKRGQNVTFRCDPISEHNRLYWYRQTLGQGPEFLTYFQNEAQLEKSRLLSDRFSAERPKGSFSTLEIQRTEQGDSAMYLCASSPRAYTDTQYFGPGTRLTVL.

The chain is built from TRBV19 and TRBJ1-5; 7 bases align to TRBD1. In germline, CDR1 is LNHDA, CDR2 SQIVND (reference sequence). The CDR3 runs 15 residues. The junction had 7 bases not matched to a gene; V was cut back by 6 bases and J by 2 bases. The CDR3 DNA reads TGTGCCAGTAGATTGAACAGGGGCGGCAATCAGCCCCAGCATTTT. It encodes CASRLNRGGNQPQHF.